These 2 T cell receptor beta chains were all obtained from the same sample, sequenced in a study of T cell repertoires in cytomegalovirus infection. TCRdb independently ran MiXCR on the reads; one entry per CDR3 protein. Of tens of thousands of distinct CDR3 sequences listed, 3% to 4% are singletons. Sequenced material: PBMCs. The receptors originated from a human donor in good health (CMV status not recorded). Some clones in this sample may be carry-over from other donors' samples.

This clonotype showed up many times. The chain is built from TRBV20-1 and TRBJ1-2; possible D gene TRBD1, 5 bases. V lost 3 bases to trimming and J lost 12 bases, with 17 bases between them. This CDR3 contains 12 residues. Germline V CDR1 and CDR2: DFQATT, SNEGSKA (reference sequence). The CDR3, as DNA: TGCAGTGCTAGGAGCCAGCGGGGGGGGGACACCTTC. Encoded protein: CSARSQRGGDTF.

At least ten counts were recorded for this clonotype. The rearrangement links TRBV7-2 to TRBJ2-1; 15 bases agree with TRBD2. Germline V CDR1 and CDR2: SGHTA, FQGNSA. Trimming at V came to 5 bases and at J to 0 bases, leaving 5 bases not matched to a gene. This CDR3 contains 18 residues. CDR3 residues: CASSLGLAGGSSYNEQFF. CDR3 sequence (DNA): TGTGCCAGCAGCCTAGGACTAGCGGGAGGGAGCTCCTACAATGAGCAGTTCTTC. The entire variable domain, with the rest obtained from reference TRBV7-2 and TRBJ2-1, is as follows: GAGVSQSPSNKVTEKGKDVELRCDPISGHTALYWYRQSLGQGLEFLIYFQGNSAPDKSGLPSDRFSAERTGGSVSTLTIQRTQQEDSAVYLCASSLGLAGGSSYNEQFFGPGTRLTVL.